The source of this TCR beta chain is a study of T-cell reconstitution after alpha-beta-depleted transplantation in children. Notes on the study in general: T cells produced anew were the main source of T-cell counts and diversity one year after transplant. As was reported, about two months after transplant, alpha-beta T cells came from several hundred expanded graft clones. Several patients had high TCRbeta diversity at day 60; it came from surviving recipient T cells and thymic progenitors.

A note on this clonotype: Its antigen is as yet unknown. An end of the junction does not agree with germline; a read error may underlie this.

Unique molecular identifiers were built into the TCRbeta library. TCRdb re-called the PCR reads with MiXCR, one entry per CDR3 protein. This sample has approximately 500,000 distinct CDR3 sequences, with 10% to 13% found just once. This CDR3 comprises 19 residues. Germline assignment: CDR1 LGHDT and CDR2 YNNKEL (reference sequence). The specimen comprised PBMCs, sampled before TCRalphabeta/CD19-depleted stem cell transplant. This clonotype originated in a child aged 2-15 years with inherited bone marrow failure, due to receive a stem cell transplant. The J gene is TRBJ2-7, the V gene TRBV3-1, with 14 bases lining up with TRBD2. CDR3 region: CTSSLAPRTSGRRTYEQYF. CDR3 sequence (DNA): TGTACCAGCAGTTTAGCCCCGAGGACTAGCGGGAGGCGGACCTACGAGCAGTACTTC.